What follows describes a single T cell receptor beta chain. The antigen remains undetermined. The entry originates in a study of T cells after yellow fever vaccination. Study-level points and caveats: Boosting was followed by the reappearance of most primary-vaccination clones (less than 98% CD4, about 89% CD8).

CDR1 and CDR2 (germline): MNHEY, SVGAGI. After removal of 4 bases from V and 4 bases from J, the junction contained 8 bases not matched to a gene. CDR3 length: 16 amino acids. TCRdb called the 5' RACE reads again in MiXCR, with one record for every CDR3 protein. Among hundreds of thousands of distinct CDR3 sequences listed, roughly a fifth were seen once. The source of this sequence is a man aged 25 to 45 who received the YFV17D yellow fever vaccine. Sequences were derived from PBMCs, sampled 15 days after the yellow fever booster vaccination. The chain has TRBV6-5 and TRBJ2-3; 10 nucleotides agree with TRBD1. CDR3: CASSSSPGQGSDTQYF. The CDR3 nucleotides are TGTGCCAGCAGTTCCTCACCGGGACAGGGGTCAGATACGCAGTATTTT.